One and the same sample provided the 25 T cell receptor beta chains below, sequenced in a study of OX40 agonist ivuxolimab in advanced cancers. Assay used: immunoSEQ multiplex PCR; TCRdb lists only in-frame clones, some missing. Seen here are 35,000 to 40,000 clones, over 60% observed once, and the top ten hold under 10%. Source: CD4+ or CD8+ T cells sorted from blood, taken in a trial of the OX40 agonist ivuxolimab. These receptors all stem from an adult with an advanced solid tumor such as melanoma, head and neck, liver or kidney cancer.

The chain joins TRBV11-2 to TRBJ2-1; tentative D call: TRBD2 (6 bases). Trimming stripped 6 bases from V and 8 bases from J, with 26 bases between. The germline gives CDR1 SGHAT, CDR2 FQNNGV. CDR3 size: 17 residues. The CDR3 DNA reads as TGTGCCAGCAGTCTCAGACTAGACAGAATCAACGGCCATGAGCAGTTCTTC. Translated: CASSLRLDRINGHEQFF.

CDR3 bases: TGCGCCAGCAGCGCGGGGGGGGTCCAAGAGACCCAGTACTTC. This gives the protein CASSAGGVQETQYF. V and J are TRBV5-1 and TRBJ2-5; 9 nucleotides align to TRBD2. The germline CDR1 and CDR2 sequences are SGHRS and YFSETQ. The ends lost 4 bases at V and 1 base at J; junction bases unmatched: 2. CDR3 length equals 14 residues.

This chain joins TRBV5-1 and TRBJ1-6, with TRBD1 matching 8 bases. Germline V lookup: CDR1 SGHRS, CDR2 YFSETQ. The V gene end was trimmed by 3 bases and the J gene end by 9 bases; junction bases not matched to a gene: 5. The CDR3 runs to 14 residues. CDR3 sequence: CASSYDRGSSPLHF. The CDR3, as DNA: TGCGCCAGCAGCTACGACAGGGGATCTTCACCCCTCCACTTT.

The gene calls are TRBV7-9 and TRBJ2-3; D call uncertain. Per the germline V gene, CDR1 is SEHNR and CDR2 is FQNEAQ (reference sequence). The CDR3 runs 16 residues. V lost 4 bases to trimming and J lost 2 bases, with 16 bases between them. The CDR3 region is CASSSSSATTTDTQYF. The CDR3, as DNA: TGTGCCAGCAGCTCGTCGTCAGCCACAACCACAGATACGCAGTATTTT. The full variable domain, with the rest looked up from reference TRBV7-9 and TRBJ2-3, is DTGVSQNPRHKITKRGQNVTFRCDPISEHNRLYWYRQTLGQGPEFLTYFQNEAQLEKSRLLSDRFSAERPKGSFSTLEIQRTEQGDSAMYLCASSSSSATTTDTQYFGPGTRLTVL.

This clone was found a few times. The rearrangement links TRBV6-5 to TRBJ1-1; D is perhaps TRBD1 (6 bases). From germline, CDR1 is MNHEY and CDR2 SVGAGI. Trimming took off 5 bases at V and 0 bases at J, with 10 bases between the two ends. This CDR3 is 14 amino acids long. The DNA for the CDR3 is TGTGCCAGCAGTGGGGGGCTCATGAACACTGAAGCTTTCTTT. Its protein product is CASSGGLMNTEAFF.

The gene calls are TRBV5-6 and TRBJ2-1; 8 nucleotides align to TRBD2. The CDR3 length is 18 residues. V was pared by 1 base and J by 5 bases, with 14 bases of the junction left unmatched. CDR1 and CDR2 (germline): SGHDT, YYEEEE. The CDR3 nucleotides are TGTGCCAGCAGCTTGTTTCTAGCGGGCCACAGGGATAACAATGAGCAGTTCTTC. Translated, it gives CASSLFLAGHRDNNEQFF.

This clone appeared once. The chain employs TRBV5-6 and TRBJ2-7; no reliable D call. Trimming took 2 bases from V and 2 from J, leaving 14 bases between them. Germline values: CDR1 SGHDT, CDR2 YYEEEE. This CDR3 region has 15 residues. For the CDR3, the DNA is TGTGCCAGCAGCTTCCTACGGACGTCCGCCTACGAGCAGTACTTC. Amino acid sequence: CASSFLRTSAYEQYF. The full variable domain, completed using reference TRBV5-6 and TRBJ2-7, is DAGVTQSPTHLIKTRGQQVTLRCSPKSGHDTVSWYQQALGQGPQFIFQYYEEEERQRGNFPDRFSGHQFPNYSSELNVNALLLGDSALYLCASSFLRTSAYEQYFGPGTRLTVT.

This clone is a singleton in its sample. The chain recombines TRBV7-3 with TRBJ2-7; unclear D gene. Deletions cut 4 bases from V and 1 base from J, with 8 bases between. Germline lookup yields CDR1 SGHTA and CDR2 FQGTGA. The CDR3 length is 13 residues. The CDR3 loop is CASSSVSSYEQYF. The CDR3 nucleotides read TGTGCCAGCAGCTCGGTCAGTTCCTACGAGCAGTACTTC.

V gene TRBV5-1 combines with J gene TRBJ2-5; D is possibly TRBD1 (5 bases). The J call could be wrong; TRBJ2-7 is a better fit for the DNA end. CDR3 length: 13 amino acids. The germline CDR1 and CDR2 sequences are SGHRS and YFSETQ. The CDR3 DNA sequence: TGCGCCAGCAGCACCGACAGTTTTAACGAGCAGTACTTC. It encodes CASSTDSFNEQYF.

Here the CDR3 DNA reads TGTGCCAGCAGCGTAGCTAGAGGGGCTAACTATGGCTACACCTTC. Translation: CASSVARGANYGYTF. The V gene is TRBV9, the J gene TRBJ1-2, with D perhaps matching TRBD1 (5 bases). V gave up 0 bases and J gave up 0 bases, with 9 bases separating them. Germline V lookup: CDR1 SGDLS, CDR2 YYNGEE. The CDR3 has 15 residues.

V gene TRBV6-5 combines with J gene TRBJ2-7, with TRBD2 identical over 10 bases. From germline, CDR1 is MNHEY and CDR2 SVGAGI. The ends lost 4 bases at V and 2 bases at J; junction bases unmatched: 5. The CDR3 contains 15 residues. CDR3 nucleotide sequence: TGTGCCAGCAGTTCCTCTAGCGGGAGCGCCTACGAGCAGTACTTC. Its translation: CASSSSSGSAYEQYF.

This clone was seen only once. The genes are TRBV28 and TRBJ1-5; TRBD1 matches 9 bases. Germline V lookup: CDR1 MDHEN, CDR2 SYDVKM. The CDR3 totals 15 residues. V shed 10 bases, J shed 5 bases, and the junction held 12 bases outside the gene matches. The CDR3 region is CAIQGGGTGYQPQHF. The CDR3 nucleotides read TGTGCCATCCAGGGAGGCGGGACAGGGTATCAGCCCCAGCATTTT.

This chain links TRBV6-5 with TRBJ1-1; D remains unclear. The ends were cut back, 5 bases at V and 1 base at J, with 14 bases in the middle. The CDR3 is 15 residues long. Germline V CDR1 and CDR2: MNHEY, SVGAGI. CDR3 region: CASSRLGSRNTEAFF. The DNA of the CDR3 is TGTGCCAGCAGTAGGCTCGGGAGTCGGAACACTGAAGCTTTCTTT.

The V call is TRBV11-2, the J call TRBJ2-1; D unresolved. Germline loops: CDR1 SGHAT, CDR2 FQNNGV. V lost 5 bases to trimming and J lost 6 bases, with 17 bases between them. The CDR3 spans 15 residues. The CDR3 loop is CASSREAGWSNEQFF. CDR3 bases: TGTGCCAGCAGCAGAGAGGCAGGATGGTCCAATGAGCAGTTCTTC.

The chain couples TRBV7-2 to TRBJ2-1; no clear D. Between the trimmed V and J ends, which lost 2 bases and 6 bases, there was a span of 8 bases. The CDR3 loop spans 13 amino acids. Germline assignment: CDR1 SGHTA and CDR2 FQGNSA. The CDR3 region is CASSLSYFNEQFF. CDR3 DNA: TGTGCCAGCAGCTTATCTTACTTCAATGAGCAGTTCTTC.

The V and J genes are TRBV7-3 and TRBJ2-5, with D unresolved. Germline-derived CDR1 and CDR2 are SGHTA and FQGTGA. Trimming cost V 1 base and J 4 bases, with 7 bases left between them. This CDR3 spans 13 amino acids. Written as DNA, the CDR3 is TGTGCCAGCAGCTTAATAGGAGCAGAGACCCAGTACTTC. Its protein product is CASSLIGAETQYF.

The rearrangement links TRBV2 to TRBJ1-1, with D perhaps TRBD1 (6 bases). V lost 8 bases to trimming and J lost 6 bases, with 25 bases between them. The CDR3 length is 16 residues. Per the germline V gene, CDR1 is SNHLY and CDR2 is FYNNEI. The CDR3 spells CASQPRLLDRRAEAFF. Written as DNA, the CDR3 is TGTGCCAGCCAACCAAGATTACTCGACAGGAGGGCTGAAGCTTTCTTT.

Turning to this clone: Other DNA sequences in the same sample also yield this CDR3. This chain joins TRBV11-2 and TRBJ2-3; D unclear. Germline CDR1 and CDR2: SGHAT and FQNNGV. This CDR3 is built from 14 residues. Trimming took 3 bases from V and 5 from J, leaving 12 bases between them. The CDR3 nucleotides read TGTGCCAGCAGCTTGTTGGGTTTCGGAGATACGCAGTATTTT. It is translated as CASSLLGFGDTQYF. The variable domain in full, with the rest retrieved from reference TRBV11-2 and TRBJ2-3, is EAGVAQSPRYKIIEKRQSVAFWCNPISGHATLYWYQQILGQGPKLLIQFQNNGVVDDSQLPKDRFSAERLKGVDSTLKIQPAKLEDSAVYLCASSLLGFGDTQYFGPGTRLTVL.

J is TRBJ1-1 and V is TRBV5-1; D is possibly TRBD1 (6 bases). Germline-derived CDR1 and CDR2 are SGHRS and YFSETQ. This CDR3 has 14 amino acids. V lost 2 bases, J lost 3 bases, and 11 bases lay in between. CDR3: CASSLHRVHTEAFF. CDR3 in DNA: TGCGCCAGCAGCTTACACAGGGTACACACTGAAGCTTTCTTT.

The V call is TRBV21-1, the J call TRBJ2-2; the table's D call, TRBD2, has no DNA check behind it. TRBV21-1 is tagged as a pseudogene. CDR3 length: 17 residues. The DNA for the CDR3 is TGTGCCAGCAGCAAAGGGGGGGAGATGGAGAGGACCGGGGAGCTGTTTTTT. Its protein product is CASSKGGEMERTGELFF.

V is TRBV5-1 and J is TRBJ1-3, with D tentatively TRBD1 (5 bases). V lost 5 bases and J lost 0, with 15 bases in between. CDR1 and CDR2 (germline): SGHRS, YFSETQ. There are 16 residues in the CDR3. The chain's CDR3 is CASSSWGASSGNTIYF. CDR3 DNA sequence: TGCGCCAGCAGTTCGTGGGGCGCGAGCTCTGGAAACACCATATATTTT.

CDR3 DNA: TGTGCCAGTAGTATTTATGGGAATGAGCAGTTCTTC. Translation: CASSIYGNEQFF. V is TRBV19 and J is TRBJ2-1; D not certain. The CDR3 consists of 12 residues. V lost 3 bases and J 7 bases, leaving 7 bases between the germline ends. Germline CDR1 is LNHDA and CDR2 is SQIVND (reference sequence).

The gene calls are TRBV11-2 and TRBJ1-6; TRBD1 aligns across 7 bases. The germline gives CDR1 SGHAT, CDR2 FQNNGV. The CDR3 length is 14 residues. Losses at the gene ends were 6 bases for V and 14 bases for J; bases not matched to a gene: 13. The CDR3 bases are TGTGCCAGCAGTCTGAGGGACAGAGGGACAACCCTCCACTTT. Residues: CASSLRDRGTTLHF.

J is TRBJ2-1 and V is TRBV18; no clear D. V dropped 3 bases and J dropped 0 bases, with 12 bases sitting between them. This CDR3 has 16 residues. Germline V lookup: CDR1 KGHSH, CDR2 LQKENI. The chain's CDR3 is CASSPDGRSSYNEQFF. The CDR3 nucleotides are TGTGCCAGCTCACCGGACGGGCGCAGCTCCTACAATGAGCAGTTCTTC. The variable domain in full, completed from reference TRBV18 and TRBJ2-1, reads NAGVMQNPRHLVRRRGQEARLRCSPMKGHSHVYWYRQLPEEGLKFMVYLQKENIIDESGMPKERFSAEFPKEGPSILRIQQVVRGDSAAYFCASSPDGRSSYNEQFFGPGTRLTVL.

The chain joins TRBV7-6 to TRBJ2-1; 8 bases map to TRBD2. The germline V gene has CDR1 SGHVS and CDR2 FNYEAQ. The CDR3 contains 16 residues. V was clipped by 1 base and J by 6 bases; unmatched bases: 8. As DNA, the CDR3 is TGTGCCAGCAGCTTAGAGGGGATGGGGACTAGCAATGAGCAGTTCTTC. Translation gives CASSLEGMGTSNEQFF. Filled out from reference TRBV7-6 and TRBJ2-1, the complete variable domain reads GAGVSQSPRYKVTKRGQDVALRCDPISGHVSLYWYRQALGQGPEFLTYFNYEAQQDKSGLPNDRFSAERPEGSISTLTIQRTEQRDSAMYRCASSLEGMGTSNEQFFGPGTRLTVL.